The 30 T cell receptor beta chains below all came from one sample that was sequenced in a study of vaccination effects on CD4 cells after COVID-19. Subsequent to roughly 10 days of culture, CD4+ T cells were isolated. The participants, recipients of two vaccine doses, got either BNT162b2 or mRNA-1273. No antigen is known for these receptors. Repertoires were generated with immunoSEQ multiplex PCR, while TCRdb's copy carries only in-frame clones and drops some. There are some 40,000 clones in the sample; around 73% occur only once, and 7% to 8% lies in the top ten. Sequencing was performed on CD4+ T cells from PBMCs cultured without peptide, taken after COVID-19 vaccination. The receptor source for this set is a human donor who received a COVID-19 vaccine.

V usage is TRBV6-6 and J usage is TRBJ2-7; 7 bases are a match to TRBD1. Germline V gene sequence: CDR1 MNHNY, CDR2 SVGAGI (reference sequence). The length of the CDR3 is 14 residues. V was clipped by 6 bases and J by 1 base; unmatched bases: 6. The CDR3 DNA is TGTGCCAGCAGAAATAGACAGGGTTCCTACGAGCAGTACTTC. Translated: CASRNRQGSYEQYF.

This clone was picked up a small number of times. Distinct nucleotide sequences in the sample also encode this CDR3. J is TRBJ1-6 and V is TRBV3-1 (or the pseudogene TRBV3-2); TRBD1 aligns across 7 bases. CDR3 length equals 14 residues. The V and J ends lost 1 base and 10 bases, in that order; junction bases with no gene match: 4. CDR1 is LGHDT, CDR2 YNNKEL, per germline (reference sequence). CDR3 sequence: CASSQVQGTSPLHF. DNA for the CDR3: TGTGCCAGCAGCCAAGTACAGGGGACATCACCCCTCCACTTT.

The chain couples TRBV2 to TRBJ1-1; D not resolved. The ends were cut back, 8 bases at V and 0 bases at J, with 10 bases in the middle. Germline-derived CDR1 and CDR2 are SNHLY and FYNNEI. The CDR3 loop spans 13 amino acids. The CDR3 loop reads CASHQEVNTEAFF. In nucleotides, the CDR3 is TGTGCCAGCCACCAGGAGGTGAACACTGAAGCTTTCTTT.

The gene calls are TRBV27 and TRBJ1-4; 8 bases line up with TRBD1. CDR1 is MNHEY, CDR2 SMNVEV, per germline (reference sequence). The CDR3 consists of 15 residues. Trimming at V came to 2 bases and at J to 7 bases, leaving 6 bases not matched to a gene. CDR3 in DNA: TGTGCCAGCAGTTTAATACCAGGGGGCGCTGAAAAACTGTTTTTT. Protein product: CASSLIPGGAEKLFF.

The chain recombines TRBV5-5 with TRBJ1-5; 9 bases map to TRBD1. The CDR3 spans 14 residues. Losses at the gene ends were 3 bases for V and 4 bases for J; bases not matched to a gene: 2. Germline CDR1 reads SGHKS; CDR2 reads YYEKEE (reference sequence). The CDR3: CASSWGQGNQPQHF. The CDR3 DNA reads TGTGCCAGCAGCTGGGGACAGGGAAATCAGCCCCAGCATTTT. Drawing the rest from reference TRBV5-5 and TRBJ1-5, the complete variable domain is DAGVTQSPTHLIKTRGQQVTLRCSPISGHKSVSWYQQVLGQGPQFIFQYYEKEERGRGNFPDRFSARQFPNYSSELNVNALLLGDSALYLCASSWGQGNQPQHFGDGTRLSIL.

The chain recombines TRBV6-5 with TRBJ1-2; the D is unclear. CDR3 size: 12 residues. V lost 5 bases and J 3 bases, leaving 7 bases between the germline ends. Germline V gene sequence: CDR1 MNHEY, CDR2 SVGAGI. The CDR3 region is CASSNTHYGYTF. The DNA for the CDR3 is TGTGCCAGCAGTAACACTCACTATGGCTACACCTTC.

V usage is TRBV4-2 and J usage is TRBJ2-1; maybe TRBD2 (6 bases). Trimming stripped 4 bases from V and 3 bases from J, with 19 bases between. In germline, CDR1 is LGHNA, CDR2 YNFKEQ. The CDR3 extends over 17 amino acids. CDR3 DNA sequence: TGTGCCAGCAGCCGCGAACCACCGGGAGCAAGCTACAATGAGCAGTTCTTC. Translation: CASSREPPGASYNEQFF.

This chain joins TRBV3-1 (or the pseudogene TRBV3-2) and TRBJ2-1, with 15 positions matching TRBD2. Germline V gives CDR1 LGHDT, CDR2 YNNKEL (reference sequence). The CDR3 extends over 16 amino acids. The V segment lost 4 bases and the J segment 9 bases; nucleotides outside the gene matches: 7. The CDR3, as DNA: TGTGCCAGCAGCCGCCGGACTAGCGGGAGGGCCCCTGAGCAGTTCTTC. Its protein product is CASSRRTSGRAPEQFF.

The rearrangement uses TRBV12-3 or TRBV12-4 and TRBJ2-1; 7 bases align to TRBD1. The CDR3 spans 13 residues. Unmatched junction bases numbered 2, after V lost 6 bases and J lost 3 bases. The CDR3 loop reads CASRQGNYNEQFF. CDR3 in DNA: TGTGCCAGCAGACAGGGGAACTACAATGAGCAGTTCTTC.

This clone was detected only a few times. The chain is built from TRBV27 and TRBJ1-6, with 8 bases aligning to TRBD1. The CDR3 length is 16 residues. Germline V lookup: CDR1 MNHEY, CDR2 SMNVEV (reference sequence). Germline trimming cut 7 bases from V and 6 bases from J; bases unmatched to any gene: 11. The CDR3 DNA reads TGTGCCAGCACATCCGGCAGGACAGGGCGTAATTCACCCCTCCACTTT. This sequence encodes CASTSGRTGRNSPLHF.

This clone was seen only once. Different DNA sequences within this sample yield the same CDR3. The chain recombines TRBV11-2 with TRBJ2-7; 10 nucleotides line up with TRBD2. The germline gives CDR1 SGHAT, CDR2 FQNNGV. The CDR3 is 14 amino acids. V lost 6 bases, J lost 5 bases, and 7 bases stayed unmatched. The CDR3 region is CASRKIAGGNEQYF. DNA for the CDR3: TGTGCCAGCAGAAAGATAGCGGGAGGAAACGAGCAGTACTTC.

This chain links TRBV4-2 with TRBJ2-1; 11 positions match TRBD2. This CDR3 contains 16 residues. The trim removed 0 bases at V and 2 bases at J, leaving 0 bases unmatched. Germline V gene data show CDR1 as LGHNA and CDR2 as YNFKEQ. CDR3 nucleotide sequence: TGTGCCAGCAGCCAAGATAGCGGGGGGGCCTACAATGAGCAGTTCTTC. Encoded protein: CASSQDSGGAYNEQFF.

This clone was counted once. The rearrangement uses TRBV6-2 or TRBV6-3 and TRBJ1-2; maybe TRBD1 (6 bases). Trimming took off 5 bases at V and 4 bases at J, with 11 bases between the two ends. The CDR3 covers 13 residues. Germline V gene data show CDR1 as MNHEY and CDR2 as SVGEGT. CDR3 DNA sequence: TGTGCCAGCAGTCCACAGGGACTCTATGGCTACACCTTC. It specifies CASSPQGLYGYTF.

The chain combines TRBV3-1 (or the pseudogene TRBV3-2) with TRBJ2-3, with a weak D call TRBD2 (6 bases). There are 14 residues in the CDR3. Per the germline V gene, CDR1 is LGHDT and CDR2 is YNNKEL (reference sequence). The V gene lost 5 bases and the J gene lost 2 bases, with 11 bases spanning the gap. The CDR3 nucleotides read TGTGCCAGCAGCTCAGCGGGCTTCACAGATACGCAGTATTTT. The encoded protein is CASSSAGFTDTQYF.

CDR3 in amino acids: CASSAAGYGYTF. As DNA, the CDR3 is TGTGCCAGCAGCGCGGCCGGCTATGGCTACACCTTC. The chain couples TRBV2 to TRBJ1-2; D gene ambiguous. Germline assignment: CDR1 SNHLY and CDR2 FYNNEI. The CDR3 covers 12 residues. The V end lost 6 bases, the J end lost 4 bases, and 9 bases lay between the germline ends.

This clone has more than one count but fewer than ten. This chain uses TRBV4-1 with TRBJ1-2; D unclear. CDR3 length: 12 residues. V was cut by 1 base and J by 7 bases, with 7 bases left in between. Germline V CDR1 and CDR2: MGHRA, YSYEKL. As DNA, the CDR3 is TGCGCCAGCAGCCAAGCCACGGTTGGCTACACCTTC. Encoded protein: CASSQATVGYTF.

V usage is TRBV12-5 and J usage is TRBJ1-1, with D hard to call. This CDR3 comprises 11 residues. The V and J ends lost 0 bases and 7 bases respectively, with 3 bases between them. Germline-derived CDR1 and CDR2 are LGHNT and FRNRAP. The CDR3 DNA reads as TGTGCTAGTGGTTTGGTCCATGAAGCTTTCTTT. This sequence encodes CASGLVHEAFF.

The rearrangement joins TRBV24-1 to TRBJ1-2, with 9 bases matching TRBD1. Trimming cost V 4 bases and J 6 bases; bases outside gene matches: 5. This CDR3 is 14 amino acids long. Germline V lookup: CDR1 KGHDR, CDR2 SFDVKD. CDR3 nucleotide sequence: TGTGCCACCAGTGACTCCGGGACAGGGAATGGCTACACCTTC. This gives the protein CATSDSGTGNGYTF.

V is TRBV10-3 and J is TRBJ1-4; 8 nucleotides line up with TRBD1. V was pared by 6 bases and J by 8 bases, with 5 bases of the junction left unmatched. Per germline, CDR1 ENHRY and CDR2 SYGVKD. This CDR3 is 13 amino acids long. This CDR3 is CAIRTGVWEKLFF. DNA for the CDR3: TGTGCCATCAGGACAGGGGTTTGGGAAAAACTGTTTTTT.

The chain combines TRBV4-1 with TRBJ1-5; D is possibly TRBD1 (6 bases). V was shortened by 1 base and J by 2 bases, with 18 bases between the two germline ends. Germline loops: CDR1 MGHRA, CDR2 YSYEKL. The CDR3 totals 18 residues. The CDR3 sequence is CASSQASRGGSRNQPQHF. The CDR3 coding sequence is TGCGCCAGCAGCCAAGCCTCCAGGGGCGGCTCTCGCAATCAGCCCCAGCATTTT.

The chain is built from TRBV5-1 and TRBJ2-3; 7 nucleotides agree with TRBD2. Germline CDR1 is SGHRS and CDR2 is YFSETQ. CDR3 length: 16 amino acids. The J segment lost 5 bases and the V segment lost 1 base, leaving 10 bases of the junction unmatched. The CDR3 nucleotides read TGCGCCAGCAGCTTGTCCCTGAATCCGGGGGGAGATACGCAGTATTTT. Its protein is CASSLSLNPGGDTQYF. The full variable domain, its missing parts supplied by reference TRBV5-1 and TRBJ2-3, is KAGVTQTPRYLIKTRGQQVTLSCSPISGHRSVSWYQQTPGQGLQFLFEYFSETQRNKGNFPGRFSGRQFSNSRSEMNVSTLELGDSALYLCASSLSLNPGGDTQYFGPGTRLTVL.

This clone came up once. V usage is TRBV3-1 (or the pseudogene TRBV3-2) and J usage is TRBJ1-6, with 7 nucleotides matching TRBD1. In germline, CDR1 is LGHDT, CDR2 YNNKEL (reference sequence). Trimming took 6 bases from V and 7 from J; bases not matched to a gene: 6. This CDR3 comprises 14 residues. Here the CDR3 DNA reads TGTGCCAGCAGGATCGCGACAGGGAATTCACCCCTCCACTTT. Residues: CASRIATGNSPLHF.

The chain employs TRBV14 and TRBJ1-4, with TRBD1 matching over 8 bases. The CDR3 covers 17 residues. V was pared by 1 base and J by 8 bases, with 12 bases of the junction left unmatched. Germline loops: CDR1 SGHDN, CDR2 FVKESK. In DNA, the CDR3 is TGTGCCAGCAGCCAAGGAGGGGGACAGGCCTTTTGGGAAAAACTGTTTTTT. The encoded protein is CASSQGGGQAFWEKLFF.

The V call is TRBV7-9, the J call TRBJ1-1, with TRBD1 identical over 11 bases. In germline, CDR1 is SEHNR, CDR2 FQNEAQ (reference sequence). This CDR3 contains 14 residues. Trimming took 5 bases from V and 5 from J; bases not matched to a gene: 4. The DNA of the CDR3 is TGTGCCAGCAGCAAGGGACAGGGGGAAACTGAAGCTTTCTTT. This gives the protein CASSKGQGETEAFF. The full variable domain, with the rest looked up from reference TRBV7-9 and TRBJ1-1, is DTGVSQNPRHKITKRGQNVTFRCDPISEHNRLYWYRQTLGQGPEFLTYFQNEAQLEKSRLLSDRFSAERPKGSFSTLEIQRTEQGDSAMYLCASSKGQGETEAFFGQGTRLTVV.

This clone was seen a handful of times. This chain joins TRBV29-1 and TRBJ1-5, with D maybe TRBD1 (5 bases). V lost 4 bases to trimming and J lost 1 base, with 5 bases between them. Germline V gene lookup returns CDR1 SQVTM and CDR2 ANQGSEA. This CDR3 region has 12 residues. The CDR3 spells CSVGDSNQPQHF. The CDR3 DNA sequence: TGCAGCGTTGGGGACAGCAATCAGCCCCAGCATTTT.

This clone has only a few counts. The V gene is TRBV4-1, the J gene TRBJ2-5; 12 bases map to TRBD2. The CDR3 covers 16 residues. Germline CDR1 MGHRA, CDR2 YSYEKL. V trimming: 4 bases; J trimming: 3 bases; junction bases outside the gene matches: 6. CDR3 sequence: CASSPGASGGEETQYF. For the CDR3, the DNA is TGCGCCAGCAGCCCCGGGGCTAGCGGGGGGGAAGAGACCCAGTACTTC.

The genes are TRBV11-2 and TRBJ2-7; D might be TRBD2 (5 bases). The CDR3 contains 16 residues. CDR1 SGHAT and CDR2 FQNNGV come from the germline V gene. Trimming stripped 1 base from V and 2 bases from J, with 15 bases between. The CDR3 DNA reads as TGTGCCAGCAGCTTAGTTGGGTCAGCGGTGACCTACGAGCAGTACTTC. Protein sequence: CASSLVGSAVTYEQYF. Together with reference TRBV11-2 and TRBJ2-7, the CDR3 gives the full variable domain: EAGVAQSPRYKIIEKRQSVAFWCNPISGHATLYWYQQILGQGPKLLIQFQNNGVVDDSQLPKDRFSAERLKGVDSTLKIQPAKLEDSAVYLCASSLVGSAVTYEQYFGPGTRLTVT.

In this sample, this clone turned up a few times. This sequence joins TRBV10-2 and TRBJ2-2; 7 nucleotides agree with TRBD1. Germline V CDR1 and CDR2: WSHSY, SAAADI. V dropped 6 bases and J dropped 2; count of bases not matched to a gene: 6. The CDR3 is 15 residues long. The DNA of the CDR3 is TGCGCCAGCAGCATTCCAGGGGGAAACACCGGGGAGCTGTTTTTT. As protein: CASSIPGGNTGELFF.

This clone was found once. The chain joins TRBV3-1 (or the pseudogene TRBV3-2) to TRBJ1-6; tentative D call: TRBD1 (6 bases). Germline V gene lookup returns CDR1 LGHDT and CDR2 YNNKEL (reference sequence). The CDR3 is made up of 15 amino acids. With 1 base removed from V and 6 bases from J, the gap between germline ends came to 10 bases. This CDR3 is CASSQVQGSNSPLHF. CDR3 nucleotide sequence: TGTGCCAGCAGCCAAGTCCAGGGGAGTAATTCACCCCTCCACTTT.

This clone has a handful of counts. The rearrangement uses TRBV14 and TRBJ1-4; D is unresolved. CDR3 size: 16 residues. Germline V gene lookup returns CDR1 SGHDN and CDR2 FVKESK. V was shortened by 4 bases and J by 0 bases, with 12 bases between the two germline ends. The CDR3 loop is CASSPSGGATNEKLFF. The CDR3 DNA sequence: TGTGCCAGCAGCCCCAGTGGAGGTGCAACTAATGAAAAACTGTTTTTT.